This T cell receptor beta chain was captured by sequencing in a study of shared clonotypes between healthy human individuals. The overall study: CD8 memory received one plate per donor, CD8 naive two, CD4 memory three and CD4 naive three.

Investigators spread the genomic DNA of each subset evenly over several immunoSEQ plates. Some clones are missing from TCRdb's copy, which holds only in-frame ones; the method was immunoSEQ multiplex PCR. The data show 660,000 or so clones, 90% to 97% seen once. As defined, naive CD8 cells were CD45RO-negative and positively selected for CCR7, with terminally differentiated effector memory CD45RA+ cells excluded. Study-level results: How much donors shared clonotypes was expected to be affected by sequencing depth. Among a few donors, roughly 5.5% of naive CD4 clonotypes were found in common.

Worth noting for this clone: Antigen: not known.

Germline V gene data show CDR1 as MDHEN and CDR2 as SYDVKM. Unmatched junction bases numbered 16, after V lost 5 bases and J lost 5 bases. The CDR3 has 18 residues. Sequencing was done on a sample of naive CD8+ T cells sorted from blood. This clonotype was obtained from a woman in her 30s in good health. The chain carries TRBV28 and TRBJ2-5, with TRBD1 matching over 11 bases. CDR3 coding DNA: TGTGCCAGCAGTAGCGGCCGCCAGAGGACAGGGGGCAGGGAGACCCAGTACTTC. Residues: CASSSGRQRTGGRETQYF.